The source of this T cell receptor (beta chain) is a study of T cell responses to AZD1222 COVID-19 vaccine. Turning to the study itself: Pooled in the analysis were second doses at about 4 or about 12 weeks. Study-wide points: In all cases, repertoires were sampled only after the peak T cell response. Donors, mostly white British, included more females; clonal diversity was possibly underestimated.

Details on this clone: Its antigen is currently unknown.

TCRdb's copy holds only in-frame clones and misses some; the assay was immunoSEQ multiplex PCR. The repertoire holds 150,000 to 200,000 clones, over 80% seen once, with roughly 1.4% in the top ten. V lost 0 bases and J lost 1, with 10 bases in between. There are 16 residues in the CDR3. This sequence originates from an adult in good health. The chain carries TRBV23-1 and TRBJ1-5, with no clear D. TRBV23-1 is treated as an ORF (open reading frame) with a function not yet certain. This sample comprised peripheral blood, obtained on day 0 of AZD1222 vaccination. The CDR3 DNA is TGCGCCAGCAGTCAATCAGTGGGGTGGAGCAATCAGCCCCAGCATTTT. This translates into CASSQSVGWSNQPQHF.